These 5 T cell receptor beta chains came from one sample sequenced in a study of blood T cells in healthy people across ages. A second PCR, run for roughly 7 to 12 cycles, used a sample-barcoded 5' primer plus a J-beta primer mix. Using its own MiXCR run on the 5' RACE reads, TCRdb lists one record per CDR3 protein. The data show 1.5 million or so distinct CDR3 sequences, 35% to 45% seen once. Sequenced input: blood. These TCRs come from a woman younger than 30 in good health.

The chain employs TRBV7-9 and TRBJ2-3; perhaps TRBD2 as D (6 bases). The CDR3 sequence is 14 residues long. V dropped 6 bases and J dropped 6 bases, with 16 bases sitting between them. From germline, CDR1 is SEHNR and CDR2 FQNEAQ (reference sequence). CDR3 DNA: TGTGCCAGCAGTCGGAGGGGCTTGAGGGATACGCAGTATTTT. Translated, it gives CASSRRGLRDTQYF.

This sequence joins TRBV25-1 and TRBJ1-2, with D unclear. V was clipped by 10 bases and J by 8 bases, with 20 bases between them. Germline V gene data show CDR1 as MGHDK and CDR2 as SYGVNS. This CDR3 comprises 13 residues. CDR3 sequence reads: CATVGGLETGYTF. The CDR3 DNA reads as TGTGCCACCGTCGGCGGCCTCGAGACCGGCTACACCTTC.

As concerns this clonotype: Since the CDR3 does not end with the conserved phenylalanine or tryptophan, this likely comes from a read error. The CDR3 region has the DNA TGTGCCAGCTCACCAGACCCAGATCGCAATCAGCCCCAGCATTAT. Translation gives CASSPDPDRNQPQHY. The rearrangement links TRBV18 to TRBJ1-5; D unresolved. Germline V lookup: CDR1 KGHSH, CDR2 LQKENI. Trimming stripped 2 bases from V and 2 bases from J, with 10 bases between. The CDR3 runs 15 residues.

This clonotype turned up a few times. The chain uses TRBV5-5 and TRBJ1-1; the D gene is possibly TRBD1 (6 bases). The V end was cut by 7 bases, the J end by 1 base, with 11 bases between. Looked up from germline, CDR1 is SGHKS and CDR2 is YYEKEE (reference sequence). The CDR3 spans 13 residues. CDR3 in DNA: TGTGCCAGCCGTCAGGGGCCGAACACTGAAGCTTTCTTT. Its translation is CASRQGPNTEAFF.

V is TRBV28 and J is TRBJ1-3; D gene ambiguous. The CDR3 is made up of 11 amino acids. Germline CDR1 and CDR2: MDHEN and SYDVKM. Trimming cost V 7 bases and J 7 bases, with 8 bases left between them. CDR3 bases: TGTGCCAGCAAAGGGTATAACACCATATATTTT. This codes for CASKGYNTIYF. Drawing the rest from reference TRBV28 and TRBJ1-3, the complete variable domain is DVKVTQSSRYLVKRTGEKVFLECVQDMDHENMFWYRQDPGLGLRLIYFSYDVKMKEKGDIPEGYSVSREKKERFSLILESASTNQTSMYLCASKGYNTIYFGEGSWLTVV.